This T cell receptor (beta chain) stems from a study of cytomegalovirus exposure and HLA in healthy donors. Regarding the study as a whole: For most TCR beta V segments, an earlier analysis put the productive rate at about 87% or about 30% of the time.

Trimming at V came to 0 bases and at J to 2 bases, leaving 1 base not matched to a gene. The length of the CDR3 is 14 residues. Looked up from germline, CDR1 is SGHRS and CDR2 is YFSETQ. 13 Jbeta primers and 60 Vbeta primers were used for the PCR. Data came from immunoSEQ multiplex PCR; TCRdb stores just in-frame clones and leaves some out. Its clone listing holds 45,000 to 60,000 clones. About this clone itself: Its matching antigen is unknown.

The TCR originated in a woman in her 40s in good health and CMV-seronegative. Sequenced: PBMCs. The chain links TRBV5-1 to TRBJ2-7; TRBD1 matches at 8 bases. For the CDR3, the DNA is TGCGCCAGCAGCTTGGGGGGACAGGCCTACGAGCAGTACTTC. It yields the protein CASSLGGQAYEQYF. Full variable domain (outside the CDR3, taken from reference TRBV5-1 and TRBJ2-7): KAGVTQTPRYLIKTRGQQVTLSCSPISGHRSVSWYQQTPGQGLQFLFEYFSETQRNKGNFPGRFSGRQFSNSRSEMNVSTLELGDSALYLCASSLGGQAYEQYFGPGTRLTVT.